The 25 T cell receptor beta chains reported below all come from one sample, sequenced in a study of shared clonotypes between healthy human individuals. Only in-frame clones appear in the TCRdb table, and some are missing; sequencing was by immunoSEQ multiplex PCR. Among about 520,000 clones, roughly 80% were seen once, and the ten largest hold roughly 13%. Sequenced material: PBMCs. The source is a woman between 35 and 50 years old in good health. Some clones in this sample may be carry-over from other donors' samples.

V is TRBV15 and J is TRBJ2-7, with D uncertain. This CDR3 region has 13 residues. In germline, CDR1 is LNHNV, CDR2 YYDKDF (reference sequence). Trimming shortened V by 1 base and J by 5 bases, and 9 bases separated the two germline ends. Written as DNA, the CDR3 is TGTGCCACCAGCAGAGTCCAGGCCCACGAGCAGTACTTC. Translation gives CATSRVQAHEQYF.

This clone showed up just once. The chain is built from TRBV5-1 and TRBJ2-1; no firm D call. This CDR3 region has 13 residues. Germline V CDR1 and CDR2: SGHRS, YFSETQ. Trimming took 4 bases from V and 10 from J, leaving 15 bases between them. CDR3 in amino acids: CASSLSGRAEQFF. CDR3 nucleotides: TGCGCCAGCAGCCTCTCTGGCAGAGCAGAGCAGTTCTTC.

This chain connects TRBV19 to TRBJ2-3; D perhaps matches TRBD2 (6 bases). The CDR3 has 11 amino acids. Trimming removed 10 bases from V and 4 bases from J, with 9 bases in between. Germline CDR1 reads LNHDA; CDR2 reads SQIVND (reference sequence). In nucleotides, the CDR3 is TGTGCCATCGGGGAGGCAGATACGCAGTATTTT. Translating it yields CAIGEADTQYF.

This CDR3 reads CASSTRQERQPQHF. Here the CDR3 DNA reads TGTGCCAGCAGCACACGACAGGAGCGTCAGCCCCAGCATTTT. The chain combines TRBV5-5 with TRBJ1-5; tentatively, D is TRBD1 (6 bases). Trimming took off 4 bases at V and 6 bases at J, with 14 bases between the two ends. This CDR3 region has 14 residues. Germline V gene lookup returns CDR1 SGHKS and CDR2 YYEKEE (reference sequence).

The V and J genes are TRBV10-3 and TRBJ1-2; D is undetermined. This CDR3 has 13 amino acids. The V gene lost 7 bases and the J gene lost 2 bases, with 11 bases spanning the gap. Per the germline V gene, CDR1 is ENHRY and CDR2 is SYGVKD. CDR3 protein: CAINADLNYGYTF. CDR3 in DNA: TGTGCCATCAACGCAGACCTGAACTATGGCTACACCTTC.

This clone has only a few counts. The chain employs TRBV7-8 and TRBJ2-1; 13 nucleotides align to TRBD2. V lost 0 bases to trimming and J lost 7 bases; unmatched junction nucleotides: 6. The CDR3 spans 17 residues. From germline, CDR1 is SGHVS and CDR2 FQNEAQ. CDR3 amino acids: CASSLAGGTSGINEQFF. The CDR3, as DNA: TGTGCCAGCAGCTTAGCCGGGGGGACTAGCGGGATTAATGAGCAGTTCTTC.

Turning to this clone: Germline is not matched at one junction end, which may reflect a read error. The V and J genes are TRBV7-7 and TRBJ2-7, with TRBD2 matching over 10 bases. The CDR3 sequence is 15 residues long. Looked up from germline, CDR1 is SSHAT and CDR2 is FNYEAQ (reference sequence). The CDR3 is CASSLGLAGVDEQYF. CDR3 DNA: TGTGCTAGCAGCTTAGGTCTAGCGGGAGTAGATGAGCAGTACTTC. Drawing the rest from reference TRBV7-7 and TRBJ2-7, the complete variable domain is GAGVSQSPRYKVTKRGQDVTLRCDPISSHATLYWYQQALGQGPEFLTYFNYEAQPDKSGLPSDRFSAERPEGSISTLTIQRTEQRDSAMYRCASSLGLAGVDEQYFGPGTRLTVT.

Remarks on this clone: A much larger clonotype is one base distant, so this may be a read error. This chain connects TRBV15 to TRBJ2-1; TRBD2 matches 8 bases. Trimming took 1 base from V and 8 from J; bases not matched to a gene: 1. The length of the CDR3 is 13 residues. Per the germline V gene, CDR1 is LNHNV and CDR2 is YYDKDF (reference sequence). The CDR3 loop is CATSRVTSDEQFF. The CDR3 DNA sequence: TGTGCCACCAGCAGAGTGACTAGCGATGAGCAGTTCTTC. The variable domain in full, with the rest retrieved from reference TRBV15 and TRBJ2-1, is DAMVIQNPRYQVTQFGKPVTLSCSQTLNHNVMYWYQQKSSQAPKLLFHYYDKDFNNEADTPDNFQSRRPNTSFCFLDIRSPGLGDTAMYLCATSRVTSDEQFFGPGTRLTVL.

As to this clone: One junction end disagrees with the germline gene, perhaps due to a read error. Other DNA sequences in this sample translate to the same CDR3. This CDR3 reads CAWSVIGNLGTRYF. In DNA form, the CDR3 reads TGTGCCTGGAGTGTAATAGGCAACCTTGGGACCCGGTACTTC. The rearrangement links TRBV30 to TRBJ2-5; D is tentatively TRBD1 or TRBD2 (5 bases each). CDR3 length equals 14 residues. Germline CDR1 GTSNPN, CDR2 SVGIG (reference sequence).

This clone was seen repeatedly, ten times or more. Other DNA variants within this sample encode the same CDR3. The chain combines TRBV18 with TRBJ2-7, with D perhaps TRBD1 or TRBD2 (5 bases each). The CDR3 contains 14 residues. Trimming left V 3 bases short and J 7 bases short, with 16 bases between. CDR1 is KGHSH and CDR2 is LQKENI in the germline V gene. The CDR3 spells CASSPPRDDREQYF. The CDR3 DNA reads TGTGCCAGCTCACCTCCTCGGGACGATCGGGAGCAGTACTTC. Variable domain in full (rest from reference TRBV18 and TRBJ2-7): NAGVMQNPRHLVRRRGQEARLRCSPMKGHSHVYWYRQLPEEGLKFMVYLQKENIIDESGMPKERFSAEFPKEGPSILRIQQVVRGDSAAYFCASSPPRDDREQYFGPGTRLTVT.

This clone occurred a few times. A far larger clone is one base from this, pointing to a likely read error. This CDR3 is also generated by other DNA sequences in the sample. This chain uses TRBV29-1 with TRBJ1-4; D remains unclear. V was trimmed by 6 bases and J by 5 bases, leaving 13 bases between them. CDR1 SQVTM and CDR2 ANQGSEA come from the germline V gene. The CDR3 length is 13 residues. The CDR3 is CSVRKSPNEKLFF. The CDR3 DNA sequence: TGCAGCGTCCGAAAGTCCCCGAATGAAAAACTGTTTTTT. Full variable domain (remainder filled in from reference TRBV29-1 and TRBJ1-4): SAVISQKPSRDICQRGTSLTIQCQVDSQVTMMFWYRQQPGQSLTLIATANQGSEATYESGFVIDKFPISRPNLTFSTLTVSNMSPEDSSIYLCSVRKSPNEKLFFGSGTQLSVL.

As to this clone: The likely explanation is a read error, given a far larger clone one base away. At the DNA level, this CDR3 is encoded by other sequences in the same sample as well. The chain joins TRBV5-1 to TRBJ2-6; D assignment may be TRBD1 or TRBD2 (5 bases each). The V end lost 4 bases, the J end lost 3 bases, and 20 bases lay between the germline ends. CDR1 SGHRS and CDR2 YFSETQ come from the germline V gene. This CDR3 comprises 18 residues. The CDR3: CASSRDSRGVGGANVLTF. The DNA of the CDR3 is TGCGCCAGCAGCAGAGACAGTCGGGGCGTTGGTGGGGCCAACGTCCTGACTTTC.

As concerns this clone: This specimen includes other DNA sequences encoding the same CDR3. The chain links TRBV6-1 to TRBJ2-7; 10 nucleotides line up with TRBD2. The V gene's germline CDR1 is MNHNS and CDR2 SASEGT. With V trimmed by 3 bases and J by 3 bases, 2 bases remained unmatched. The CDR3 totals 14 residues. The CDR3 region has the DNA TGTGCCAGCAGTGAGAGCGGGAGGGACTACGAGCAGTACTTC. Its protein is CASSESGRDYEQYF.

With respect to this clone: It is likely a read error: a sequence one base away is far more abundant. Other nucleotide sequences from this sample produce the same CDR3. The V and J genes are TRBV5-1 and TRBJ2-5, with TRBD2 matching over 9 bases. The CDR3 has 15 amino acids. Germline V CDR1 and CDR2: SGHRS, YFSETQ. V shed 2 bases, J shed 4 bases, and the junction held 6 bases outside the gene matches. The CDR3 loop is CASSLAAGGGETQYF. CDR3 DNA: TGCGCCAGCAGCTTAGCAGCGGGAGGCGGAGAGACCCAGTACTTC.

This CDR3 is CASSLRGAGNTIYF. CDR3 sequence (DNA): TGTGCCAGCAGCTTAAGGGGAGCTGGAAACACCATATATTTT. The chain has TRBV7-2 and TRBJ1-3; TRBD1 is a possible D gene (5 bases). V was trimmed by 2 bases and J by 2 bases, leaving 7 bases between them. CDR1 and CDR2 (germline): SGHTA, FQGNSA. The CDR3 has 14 residues.

A word on this clone: The likely explanation is a read error, given a far larger clone one base away. In the same sample, other DNA sequences code for this CDR3. The chain carries TRBV27 and TRBJ1-2, with a weak D call TRBD1 (5 bases). The CDR3 runs to 15 residues. V was trimmed by 5 bases and J by 6 bases, leaving 19 bases between them. Germline CDR1 MNHEY, CDR2 SMNVEV (reference sequence). CDR3 protein: CASSRPPPGTHGYTF. The CDR3 bases are TGTGCCAGCAGTCGACCACCCCCGGGGACCCATGGCTACACCTTC.

This clone was picked up one time. The chain carries TRBV5-5 and TRBJ2-3; unclear D gene. CDR1 is SGHKS and CDR2 is YYEKEE in the germline V gene (reference sequence). The CDR3 has 15 residues. Trimming took 2 bases from V and 0 from J, leaving 10 bases between them. The DNA of the CDR3 is TGTGCCAGCAGCTTTAAGGTCTCGAGCACAGATACGCAGTATTTT. Amino acids: CASSFKVSSTDTQYF.

Turning to this clone: Since a far larger clone is one base different, this is likely a read error. Other DNA sequences from this sample encode an identical CDR3 as well. The genes are TRBV6-6 and TRBJ2-2; D gene uncertain. CDR3 length: 15 amino acids. In germline, CDR1 is MNHNY, CDR2 SVGAGI (reference sequence). The CDR3 DNA is TGTGCCAGCACCACCGCACAGACCAACACTGGGGAGCTGTTTTTT. This gives the protein CASTTAQTNTGELFF.

This chain joins TRBV5-1 and TRBJ1-3; the D gene is possibly TRBD1 (6 bases). Germline assignment: CDR1 SGHRS and CDR2 YFSETQ. The V gene lost 0 bases and the J gene lost 3 bases, with 10 bases spanning the gap. This CDR3 spans 15 amino acids. The CDR3 DNA reads as TGCGCCAGCAGCTTGGGACAGGACGGTGGAAACACCATATATTTT. Its protein is CASSLGQDGGNTIYF. The variable domain in full, with the rest retrieved from reference TRBV5-1 and TRBJ1-3, is KAGVTQTPRYLIKTRGQQVTLSCSPISGHRSVSWYQQTPGQGLQFLFEYFSETQRNKGNFPGRFSGRQFSNSRSEMNVSTLELGDSALYLCASSLGQDGGNTIYFGEGSWLTVV.

The chain is built from TRBV28 and TRBJ2-1; D gene ambiguous. Trimming pared 2 bases from V and 9 bases from J, leaving 8 bases between. CDR3 length: 12 residues. CDR1 and CDR2 from the germline V gene are MDHEN and SYDVKM. The CDR3 DNA reads TGTGCCAGCAGTTTAACGCTTGGTGAGCAGTTCTTC. This sequence encodes CASSLTLGEQFF.

J is TRBJ2-7 and V is TRBV28; D is unclear. Trimming pared 7 bases from V and 7 bases from J, leaving 17 bases between. The CDR3 runs to 13 residues. The germline V gene has CDR1 MDHEN and CDR2 SYDVKM. This chain's CDR3 is CASIRSSSNEQYF. The DNA for the CDR3 is TGTGCCAGCATCCGAAGTAGTTCGAATGAGCAGTACTTC. Filled out from reference TRBV28 and TRBJ2-7, the complete variable domain reads DVKVTQSSRYLVKRTGEKVFLECVQDMDHENMFWYRQDPGLGLRLIYFSYDVKMKEKGDIPEGYSVSREKKERFSLILESASTNQTSMYLCASIRSSSNEQYFGPGTRLTVT.

The rearrangement uses TRBV4-3 and TRBJ2-7; D remains unclear. Germline CDR1 LGHNA, CDR2 YSLEER. V was pared by 4 bases and J by 2 bases, with 18 bases between. This CDR3 region has 16 residues. The CDR3 sequence: CASSPSETYSTYEQYF. The CDR3 region has the DNA TGCGCCAGCAGCCCCAGTGAGACCTACTCCACCTACGAGCAGTACTTC.

As concerns this clone: A far more abundant clone sits one base away, making this likely a read error. Other nucleotide sequences from this sample produce the same CDR3. V gene TRBV11-2 combines with J gene TRBJ2-7; no definite D call. The CDR3 contains 13 residues. V was pared by 2 bases and J by 6 bases, with 11 bases between. Germline V gene sequence: CDR1 SGHAT, CDR2 FQNNGV. CDR3 sequence reads: CASSLNPGVEQYF. CDR3 sequence (DNA): TGTGCCAGCAGCTTAAATCCAGGCGTCGAGCAGTACTTC.

This clone was detected ten times or more. The same CDR3 is also encoded by other DNA sequences in this sample. This chain uses TRBV5-6 with TRBJ1-1; TRBD1 is a possible D gene (6 bases). This CDR3 region has 17 residues. Trimming left V 4 bases short and J 4 bases short, with 23 bases between. Germline V gives CDR1 SGHDT, CDR2 YYEEEE. As DNA, the CDR3 is TGTGCCAGCAGCGCGAGCCGGGGGACATCGGTGAGCACTGAAGCTTTCTTT. It codes for CASSASRGTSVSTEAFF. Combining the CDR3 with reference TRBV5-6 and TRBJ1-1 gives the whole variable domain DAGVTQSPTHLIKTRGQQVTLRCSPKSGHDTVSWYQQALGQGPQFIFQYYEEEERQRGNFPDRFSGHQFPNYSSELNVNALLLGDSALYLCASSASRGTSVSTEAFFGQGTRLTVV.

V and J are TRBV19 and TRBJ1-1; 7 positions agree with TRBD1. Germline CDR1 reads LNHDA; CDR2 reads SQIVND (reference sequence). After removal of 0 bases from V and 5 bases from J, the junction contained 18 bases not matched to a gene. The CDR3 contains 19 residues. The CDR3 sequence: CASSIDSSIIFRGTTEAFF. CDR3 bases: TGTGCCAGTAGTATAGATAGTAGCATTATCTTCAGGGGGACTACTGAAGCTTTCTTT.